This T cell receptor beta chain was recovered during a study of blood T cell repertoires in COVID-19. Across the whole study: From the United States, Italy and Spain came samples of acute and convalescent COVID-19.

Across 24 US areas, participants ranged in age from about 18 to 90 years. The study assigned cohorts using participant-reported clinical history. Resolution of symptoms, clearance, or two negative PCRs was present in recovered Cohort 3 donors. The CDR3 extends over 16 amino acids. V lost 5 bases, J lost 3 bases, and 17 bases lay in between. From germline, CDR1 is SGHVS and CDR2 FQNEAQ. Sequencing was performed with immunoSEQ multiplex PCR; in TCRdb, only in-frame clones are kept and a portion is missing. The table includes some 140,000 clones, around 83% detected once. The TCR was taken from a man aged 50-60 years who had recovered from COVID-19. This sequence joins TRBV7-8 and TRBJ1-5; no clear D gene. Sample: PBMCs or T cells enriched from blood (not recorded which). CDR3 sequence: CASSPFREGPNQPQHF. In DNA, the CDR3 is TGTGCCAGCAGCCCCTTTAGGGAGGGCCCCAATCAGCCCCAGCATTTT.